These 13 T cell receptor beta chains share one sample of origin, sequenced in a study of Graves' ophthalmopathy and Graves' hyperthyroidism. Amplifying from RNA transcripts, the study obtained TCR beta CDR3 regions. HTBI primers primed a first-round RT-PCR, and a second-round multiplex PCR followed. From the multiplex PCR reads, TCRdb called clonotypes with MiXCR, one entry per CDR3 protein. Of about 660,000 distinct CDR3 sequences listed, about 41% were seen once; the top ten hold roughly 3.5%. Sequenced material: peripheral blood. These receptors came from an adult man with Graves' ophthalmopathy.

In its sample, this clonotype was seen many times. The gene calls are TRBV7-2 and TRBJ1-6, with unresolved D. This CDR3 is 13 amino acids long. Germline V lookup: CDR1 SGHTA, CDR2 FQGNSA. Trimming pared 3 bases from V and 7 bases from J, leaving 7 bases between. Here the CDR3 DNA reads TGTGCCAGCAGCTTGAATATAAATTCACCCCTCCACTTT. It yields the protein CASSLNINSPLHF. Complete variable domain (other parts from reference TRBV7-2 and TRBJ1-6): GAGVSQSPSNKVTEKGKDVELRCDPISGHTALYWYRQSLGQGLEFLIYFQGNSAPDKSGLPSDRFSAERTGGSVSTLTIQRTQQEDSAVYLCASSLNINSPLHFGNGTRLTVT.

This clonotype appeared many times. The chain has TRBV4-1 and TRBJ2-5, with 7 bases identical to TRBD1. The CDR3 is 13 amino acids. V dropped 2 bases and J dropped 3; count of bases not matched to a gene: 0. Looked up from germline, CDR1 is MGHRA and CDR2 is YSYEKL. CDR3 nucleotide sequence: TGCGCCAGCAGCCAAACAGGGGAAGAGACCCAGTACTTC. This encodes CASSQTGEETQYF.

Turning to this clonotype: A much bigger clone sits one base away, suggesting this may be a read error. V usage is TRBV20-1 and J usage is TRBJ1-2; D gene uncertain. Germline values: CDR1 DFQATT, CDR2 SNEGSKA (reference sequence). V was trimmed by 5 bases and J by 0 bases, leaving 7 bases between them. The CDR3 length is 12 residues. CDR3 DNA: TGCAGTGCTTTCGGCCCTAACTATGGCTACACCTTC. Its translation: CSAFGPNYGYTF.

The chain recombines TRBV6-2 or TRBV6-3 with TRBJ2-7; TRBD1 aligns across 9 bases. The CDR3 consists of 13 residues. CDR1 is MNHEY, CDR2 SVGEGT, per germline. The V segment lost 8 bases and the J segment 2 bases; nucleotides outside the gene matches: 4. The CDR3 region is CASGRTGAYEQYF. Written as DNA, the CDR3 is TGTGCCAGCGGAAGGACAGGGGCCTACGAGCAGTACTTC.

This clonotype showed up many times. The rearrangement joins TRBV2 to TRBJ1-6; tentative D call: TRBD1 (6 bases). Between the trimmed V and J ends, which lost 6 bases and 6 bases, there was a span of 18 bases. This CDR3 contains 16 residues. The V gene's germline CDR1 is SNHLY and CDR2 FYNNEI. CDR3 sequence (DNA): TGTGCCAGCAGCCGTGTTTTGGACAGTCCTAATTCACCCCTCCACTTT. This sequence encodes CASSRVLDSPNSPLHF.

Many counts were recorded for this clonotype. This chain joins TRBV19 and TRBJ2-7, with D perhaps assigned TRBD1 or TRBD2 (5 bases each). Trimming pared 4 bases from V and 2 bases from J, leaving 12 bases between. Germline loops: CDR1 LNHDA, CDR2 SQIVND (reference sequence). CDR3 length: 14 amino acids. This CDR3 reads CASSTGPGAYEQYF. CDR3 in DNA: TGTGCCAGTAGTACAGGGCCCGGGGCCTACGAGCAGTACTTC. The entire variable domain, with the rest obtained from reference TRBV19 and TRBJ2-7, is as follows: DGGITQSPKYLFRKEGQNVTLSCEQNLNHDAMYWYRQDPGQGLRLIYYSQIVNDFQKGDIAEGYSVSREKKESFPLTVTSAQKNPTAFYLCASSTGPGAYEQYFGPGTRLTVT.

This clonotype was seen a few times. V gene TRBV18 combines with J gene TRBJ1-1; 7 nucleotides match TRBD1. Germline loops: CDR1 KGHSH, CDR2 LQKENI. Trimming at V came to 3 bases and at J to 4 bases, leaving 5 bases not matched to a gene. CDR3 length: 14 amino acids. The chain's CDR3 is CASSPVNRGTEAFF. The CDR3 region has the DNA TGTGCCAGCTCACCCGTAAACAGGGGCACTGAAGCTTTCTTT. The full variable domain, in which reference TRBV18 and TRBJ1-1 provide the parts outside the CDR3, is NAGVMQNPRHLVRRRGQEARLRCSPMKGHSHVYWYRQLPEEGLKFMVYLQKENIIDESGMPKERFSAEFPKEGPSILRIQQVVRGDSAAYFCASSPVNRGTEAFFGQGTRLTVV.

The table lists this clonotype with many counts. The chain uses TRBV9 and TRBJ1-2, with a weak D call TRBD1 (6 bases). The CDR3 spans 12 residues. Trimming shortened V by 6 bases and J by 7 bases, and 13 bases separated the two germline ends. From germline, CDR1 is SGDLS and CDR2 YYNGEE. This chain's CDR3 is CASNHTGIGYTF. The CDR3, as DNA: TGTGCCAGCAACCATACAGGGATTGGCTACACCTTC.

This chain joins TRBV29-1 and TRBJ1-1; 7 positions agree with TRBD1. This CDR3 is 13 amino acids long. Per the germline V gene, CDR1 is SQVTM and CDR2 is ANQGSEA. After removal of 4 bases from V and 3 bases from J, the junction contained 5 bases not matched to a gene. DNA of the CDR3: TGCAGCGTTGGCGAGGGGGCGTACACTGAAGCTTTCTTT. It specifies CSVGEGAYTEAFF.

This clonotype was detected many times. The chain carries TRBV15 and TRBJ2-5; D is unclear. V was trimmed by 1 base and J by 1 base, leaving 13 bases between them. The germline V gene has CDR1 LNHNV and CDR2 YYDKDF (reference sequence). This CDR3 has 16 amino acids. CDR3 bases: TGTGCCACCAGCAGAGGGTCGGGCTCGGTCCAAGAGACCCAGTACTTC. Residues: CATSRGSGSVQETQYF.

About this clonotype itself: An end of the junction differs from the germline gene, which may be a read error. The chain carries TRBV6-1 and TRBJ1-2, with a possible D match to TRBD1 (6 bases). From germline, CDR1 is MNHNS and CDR2 SASEGT. The CDR3 consists of 16 residues. The CDR3 loop is CASSASQVGANCGYTF. The CDR3 DNA follows: TGTGCCAGCAGTGCCTCGCAGGTGGGGGCGAACTGTGGCTACACCTTC.

Here the CDR3 reads CATSVRGFYGYTF. Written as DNA, the CDR3 is TGTGCCACCAGCGTCCGGGGCTTCTATGGCTACACCTTC. V and J are TRBV15 and TRBJ1-2, with D possibly being TRBD1 (5 bases). The germline V and J ends were trimmed by 5 bases and 4 bases, with 11 bases remaining between them. Germline CDR1 and CDR2: LNHNV and YYDKDF (reference sequence). The CDR3 loop spans 13 amino acids. The variable domain in full, with the rest retrieved from reference TRBV15 and TRBJ1-2, is DAMVIQNPRYQVTQFGKPVTLSCSQTLNHNVMYWYQQKSSQAPKLLFHYYDKDFNNEADTPDNFQSRRPNTSFCFLDIRSPGLGDTAMYLCATSVRGFYGYTFGSGTRLTVV.

The count of this clonotype is one. In DNA form, the CDR3 reads TGTGCTAGAGATTGGGACATAGCTTCACCCCTCCACTTT. This encodes CARDWDIASPLHF. The chain uses TRBV12-5 and TRBJ1-6; a weak D match, TRBD1 (6 bases). The V gene's germline CDR1 is LGHNT and CDR2 FRNRAP. The CDR3 is 13 amino acids. V was shortened by 9 bases and J by 9 bases, with 15 bases between the two germline ends.